The rows below give T cell receptor beta chains drawn from one sample of a study of vaccination effects on CD4 cells after COVID-19. The repertoire was sequenced with immunoSEQ multiplex PCR; TCRdb's copy has only in-frame clones and lacks some. The table records 60,000 to 85,000 clones, around 70% of them present only once. These receptors have no known antigen. The specimen was CD4+ T cells from PBMCs cultured with HCoV-229E spike peptides, collected after COVID-19 vaccination. The receptors shown here come from a human donor who received a COVID-19 vaccine. CDR3s include the opening cysteine and the closing phenylalanine or tryptophan. D genes are given only for firm matches. Clone sizes are given selectively: once, few, many, or a class where the clone is expanded.

v_call: TRBV13; clone_size: few; j_call: TRBJ2-1; d_call: TRBD2; cdr3_nt: TGTGCCAGCAGCCCCGGGGTAGCGGGGGCCGACACTTACAATGAGCAGTTCTTC; cdr3_aa: CASSPGVAGADTYNEQFF
v_call: TRBV30; clone_size: NA; j_call: TRBJ2-2; d_call: NA; cdr3_nt: TGTGCCTGGAGTCCCGGTCTCCAAGGGGAGCTGTTTTTT; cdr3_aa: CAWSPGLQGELFF
v_call: TRBV3-1/TRBV3-2; clone_size: NA; j_call: TRBJ1-1; d_call: NA; cdr3_nt: TGTGCCAGCAGTCAACAGGGTAGCGGCACTGAAGCTTTCTTT; cdr3_aa: CASSQQGSGTEAFF
v_call: TRBV7-9; clone_size: NA; j_call: TRBJ1-4; d_call: NA; cdr3_nt: TGTGCCAGCAGCTTAGCCCTAGGCAGCCGAAATGAAAAACTGTTTTTT; cdr3_aa: CASSLALGSRNEKLFF
v_call: TRBV4-3; clone_size: NA; j_call: TRBJ1-2; d_call: NA; cdr3_nt: TGCGCCAGCAGCCAAGATCCCAGGGCGGCTAACTATGGCTACACCTTC; cdr3_aa: CASSQDPRAANYGYTF
v_call: TRBV9; clone_size: NA; j_call: TRBJ2-3; d_call: NA; cdr3_nt: TGTGCCAGCAGCGTAGCTACGGTCAGGACCACAGATACGCAGTATTTT; cdr3_aa: CASSVATVRTTDTQYF
v_call: TRBV3-1/TRBV3-2; clone_size: NA; j_call: TRBJ2-3; d_call: NA; cdr3_nt: TGTGCCAGCAGCCAAGATCATATGAGAATACCCGCAGATACGCAGTATTTT; cdr3_aa: CASSQDHMRIPADTQYF
v_call: TRBV7-9; clone_size: few; j_call: TRBJ2-3; d_call: NA; cdr3_nt: TGTGCCAGCGGTCGGGACGGAGATACGCAGTATTTT; cdr3_aa: CASGRDGDTQYF
v_call: TRBV7-3; clone_size: NA; j_call: TRBJ2-3; d_call: NA; cdr3_nt: TGTGCCAGCAGCCAGAGGGGGGGAGACACAGATACGCAGTATTTT; cdr3_aa: CASSQRGGDTDTQYF
v_call: TRBV2; clone_size: NA; j_call: TRBJ1-1; d_call: NA; cdr3_nt: TGTGCCAGCAGTGGTGGGACGCTGGCTGAAGCTTTCTTT; cdr3_aa: CASSGGTLAEAFF
v_call: TRBV5-4; clone_size: NA; j_call: TRBJ2-3; d_call: NA; cdr3_nt: TGTGCCAGCAGCCATGCTGGGGCCGTCCGAGATACGCAGTATTTT; cdr3_aa: CASSHAGAVRDTQYF
v_call: TRBV3-1/TRBV3-2; clone_size: few; j_call: TRBJ2-5; d_call: NA; cdr3_nt: TGTGCCAGCAGCGCGTCTGGCGCCGGCCAGTACTTC; cdr3_aa: CASSASGAGQYF
v_call: TRBV5-1; clone_size: NA; j_call: TRBJ2-1; d_call: TRBD1; cdr3_nt: TGCGCCAGCAGCGGTGGACAGGGGTACAATGAGCAGTTCTTC; cdr3_aa: CASSGGQGYNEQFF
v_call: TRBV6-4; clone_size: NA; j_call: TRBJ2-3; d_call: NA; cdr3_nt: TGTGCCAGCAGTGACCAGCAGGGAGATACGCAGTATTTT; cdr3_aa: CASSDQQGDTQYF
v_call: TRBV5-1; clone_size: few; j_call: TRBJ2-1; d_call: TRBD2; cdr3_nt: TGCGCCAGCAACCAAAATGTAGCGGGGGTAGTTAGTGAGCAGTTCTTC; cdr3_aa: CASNQNVAGVVSEQFF
v_call: TRBV12-3/TRBV12-4; clone_size: NA; j_call: TRBJ2-5; d_call: NA; cdr3_nt: TGTGCCAGCAGCTCCCCGGAGAAGACCCAGTACTTC; cdr3_aa: CASSSPEKTQYF
v_call: TRBV4-3; clone_size: NA; j_call: TRBJ2-1; d_call: NA; cdr3_nt: TGCGCCAGCAGCCAAGATCATGGGAGCTCCTACAATGAGCAGTTCTTC; cdr3_aa: CASSQDHGSSYNEQFF
v_call: TRBV5-1; clone_size: NA; j_call: TRBJ2-3; d_call: NA; cdr3_nt: TGCGCCAGCAGCTTTCAGGAGAGCGGGACAGATACGCAGTATTTT; cdr3_aa: CASSFQESGTDTQYF
v_call: TRBV6-6; clone_size: NA; j_call: TRBJ1-4; d_call: TRBD1; cdr3_nt: TGTGCCAGCAGAAATTCGGACAGGGGAGGTAATGAAAAACTGTTTTTT; cdr3_aa: CASRNSDRGGNEKLFF
v_call: TRBV28; clone_size: NA; j_call: TRBJ1-2; d_call: TRBD1; cdr3_nt: TGTGCCAGCAGCACCTATCCCGGGACAGACTTTCTCACCTTC; cdr3_aa: CASSTYPGTDFLTF
v_call: TRBV29-1; clone_size: NA; j_call: TRBJ2-1; d_call: NA; cdr3_nt: TGCAGCGTTTGGGGACAAGTCTACAATGAGCAGTTCTTC; cdr3_aa: CSVWGQVYNEQFF
v_call: TRBV3-1/TRBV3-2; clone_size: NA; j_call: TRBJ1-4; d_call: TRBD1; cdr3_nt: TGTGCCAGCAGCCTAACCGGGACAGGGACTAATGAAAAACTGTTTTTT; cdr3_aa: CASSLTGTGTNEKLFF
v_call: TRBV7-8; clone_size: NA; j_call: TRBJ2-5; d_call: NA; cdr3_nt: TGTGCCAGCAGCCGTTTAGGCAGGACCGAGACCCAGTACTTC; cdr3_aa: CASSRLGRTETQYF
v_call: TRBV18; clone_size: few; j_call: TRBJ1-2; d_call: NA; cdr3_nt: TGTGCCAGCTCAGTCCCGGGGGGCGATGGCTACACCTTC; cdr3_aa: CASSVPGGDGYTF
v_call: TRBV5-5; clone_size: NA; j_call: TRBJ2-1; d_call: NA; cdr3_nt: TGTGCCAGCAGCGCGCGACAGGTTAGCTCCTACAATGAGCAGTTCTTC; cdr3_aa: CASSARQVSSYNEQFF
v_call: TRBV7-9; clone_size: NA; j_call: TRBJ1-5; d_call: TRBD1; cdr3_nt: TGTGCCAGCAGCTTGACAGGGGATAGCAATCAGCCCCAGCATTTT; cdr3_aa: CASSLTGDSNQPQHF
v_call: TRBV9; clone_size: few; j_call: TRBJ2-5; d_call: TRBD1; cdr3_nt: TGTGCCAGCAGCGCACGTCACAGGGGGCAAGAGACCCAGTACTTC; cdr3_aa: CASSARHRGQETQYF
v_call: TRBV6-5; clone_size: NA; j_call: TRBJ1-1; d_call: NA; cdr3_nt: TGTGCCAGCGCTGGGGAGGGACAGAACACTGAAGCTTTCTTT; cdr3_aa: CASAGEGQNTEAFF
v_call: TRBV7-2; clone_size: NA; j_call: TRBJ1-4; d_call: TRBD1; cdr3_nt: TGTGCCAGCAGCTTACGCAGGGGGCCAACTAATGAAAAACTGTTTTTT; cdr3_aa: CASSLRRGPTNEKLFF
v_call: TRBV6-4; clone_size: NA; j_call: TRBJ2-3; d_call: NA; cdr3_nt: TGTGCCAGCAGTCCGACTGAAACAGATACGCAGTATTTT; cdr3_aa: CASSPTETDTQYF
v_call: TRBV6-5; clone_size: NA; j_call: TRBJ1-5; d_call: TRBD1; cdr3_nt: TGTGCCAGCAGGACAGGGGGGACTAGCAATCAGCCCCAGCATTTT; cdr3_aa: CASRTGGTSNQPQHF
v_call: TRBV18; clone_size: NA; j_call: TRBJ2-3; d_call: TRBD1; cdr3_nt: TGTGCCAGCTCACCACTAGACAGGGGAAGGACAGATACGCAGTATTTT; cdr3_aa: CASSPLDRGRTDTQYF
v_call: TRBV5-1; clone_size: NA; j_call: TRBJ2-5; d_call: NA; cdr3_nt: TGCGCCAGCAGCCCTGGAGATGCGGGGCAAGAGACCCAGTACTTC; cdr3_aa: CASSPGDAGQETQYF
v_call: TRBV7-3; clone_size: NA; j_call: TRBJ2-1; d_call: NA; cdr3_nt: TGTGCCAGCAGCTGGAGCTCCTACAATGAGCAGTTCTTC; cdr3_aa: CASSWSSYNEQFF
v_call: TRBV7-2; clone_size: NA; j_call: TRBJ2-3; d_call: NA; cdr3_nt: TGTGCCAGCAGCTTCCGGGGAGATACGCAGTATTTT; cdr3_aa: CASSFRGDTQYF
v_call: TRBV19; clone_size: NA; j_call: TRBJ2-6; d_call: NA; cdr3_nt: TGTGCCAGTAGTATTAGCTCTGGGGCCAACGTCCTGACTTTC; cdr3_aa: CASSISSGANVLTF
v_call: TRBV10-1; clone_size: NA; j_call: TRBJ1-1; d_call: NA; cdr3_nt: TGCGCCAGCAGTGAAAAAATAATCAGACGGAGGTTGAACACTGAAGCTTTCTTT; cdr3_aa: CASSEKIIRRRLNTEAFF
v_call: TRBV3-1/TRBV3-2; clone_size: NA; j_call: TRBJ2-1; d_call: TRBD2; cdr3_nt: TGTGCCAGCAGCCAAAACGTACTAGCGCCGAACAATGAGCAGTTCTTC; cdr3_aa: CASSQNVLAPNNEQFF
v_call: TRBV5-1; clone_size: NA; j_call: TRBJ1-2; d_call: NA; cdr3_nt: TGCGCCAGCAGCTCCCTTTCGGGGACCCAGACTAACTATGGCTACACCTTC; cdr3_aa: CASSSLSGTQTNYGYTF
v_call: TRBV6-5; clone_size: NA; j_call: TRBJ2-1; d_call: NA; cdr3_nt: TGTGCCAGCAGGGGTTTAGGGAGGGGGTACGATGAGCAGTTCTTC; cdr3_aa: CASRGLGRGYDEQFF
v_call: TRBV4-1; clone_size: NA; j_call: TRBJ1-3; d_call: NA; cdr3_nt: TGCGCCAGCAGCCAAGATCAGAGGGGCCTCAGGGGCACCATATATTTT; cdr3_aa: CASSQDQRGLRGTIYF
v_call: TRBV5-1; clone_size: few; j_call: TRBJ1-4; d_call: TRBD1; cdr3_nt: TGCGCCAGCAGCGCGGCAGGGGGATACGAAAAACTGTTTTTT; cdr3_aa: CASSAAGGYEKLFF
v_call: TRBV27; clone_size: few; j_call: TRBJ2-1; d_call: NA; cdr3_nt: TGTGCCAGCAGTTTCAGGCCTATAGGCCACAATGAGCAGTTCTTC; cdr3_aa: CASSFRPIGHNEQFF
v_call: TRBV3-1/TRBV3-2; clone_size: NA; j_call: TRBJ2-3; d_call: TRBD2; cdr3_nt: TGTGCCAGCAGCGCCCGCCTAGGACTAGCGGGTACCGGCACAGATACGCAGTATTTT; cdr3_aa: CASSARLGLAGTGTDTQYF
v_call: TRBV5-5; clone_size: NA; j_call: TRBJ1-1; d_call: NA; cdr3_nt: TGTGCCAGCAGCTCCCGGATTTATGCCTCTGAAGCTTTCTTT; cdr3_aa: CASSSRIYASEAFF
v_call: TRBV30; clone_size: few; j_call: TRBJ2-5; d_call: NA; cdr3_nt: TGTGCCTGGAGTTGGAAGGGTGGAGAGACCCAGTACTTC; cdr3_aa: CAWSWKGGETQYF
v_call: TRBV3-1/TRBV3-2; clone_size: NA; j_call: TRBJ1-2; d_call: TRBD1; cdr3_nt: TGTGCCAGCAGCCAAGATCTTGGACAGGCGAGGGGCTACACCTTC; cdr3_aa: CASSQDLGQARGYTF
v_call: TRBV20-1; clone_size: once; j_call: TRBJ2-1; d_call: NA; cdr3_nt: TGCAGTGCTAGCGGGGTGAAGCAGTTCTTC; cdr3_aa: CSASGVKQFF
v_call: TRBV5-7; clone_size: NA; j_call: TRBJ1-1; d_call: TRBD1; cdr3_nt: TGTGCCAGCAGCTCCGGACAGGGGGACCTTATCACTGAAGCTTTCTTT; cdr3_aa: CASSSGQGDLITEAFF
v_call: TRBV2; clone_size: few; j_call: TRBJ1-1; d_call: TRBD1; cdr3_nt: TGTGCCAGCAGCTTGGAGACAGGGAAAGACCAAGCTTTCTTT; cdr3_aa: CASSLETGKDQAFF
v_call: TRBV5-1; clone_size: NA; j_call: TRBJ1-1; d_call: TRBD1; cdr3_nt: TGCGCCAGCAGCCCTACGGTACAGGGGGAGGACACTGAAGCTTTCTTT; cdr3_aa: CASSPTVQGEDTEAFF
v_call: TRBV7-2; clone_size: NA; j_call: TRBJ2-2; d_call: NA; cdr3_nt: TGTGCCAGCAGCTTAGTGGCAGGCGGGTTGGGGGAGCTGTTTTTT; cdr3_aa: CASSLVAGGLGELFF
v_call: TRBV3-1/TRBV3-2; clone_size: NA; j_call: TRBJ2-3; d_call: NA; cdr3_nt: TGTGCCAGCAGACAAACTAGCACAGATACGCAGTATTTT; cdr3_aa: CASRQTSTDTQYF
v_call: TRBV18; clone_size: NA; j_call: TRBJ2-2; d_call: NA; cdr3_nt: TGTGCCAGCTCACCACCGAGGGGATACACCGGGGAGCTGTTTTTT; cdr3_aa: CASSPPRGYTGELFF
v_call: TRBV7-3; clone_size: NA; j_call: TRBJ1-1; d_call: NA; cdr3_nt: TGTGCCAGCAGCGTGGACAGAATGAACACTGAAGCTTTCTTT; cdr3_aa: CASSVDRMNTEAFF